Listed below are T cell receptor beta chains from one sample, sequenced in a study of T cell changes during pregnancy in multiple sclerosis. Clones were read by immunoSEQ multiplex PCR, and TCRdb kept only the in-frame ones, dropping some. This sample has fewer than 45,000 clones, with roughly 93% found just once. This specimen consisted of CD8+ T cells from peripheral blood mononuclear cells, obtained in the third trimester of pregnancy. The receptors originated from a female donor with multiple sclerosis, enrolled in a pregnancy study. CDR3s include the opening cysteine and the closing phenylalanine or tryptophan. The D gene is left open where the match is weak. Clone size appears in some rows only: once, few, many, or a class for an expanded clone.

NA	TRBV7-8	TRBJ2-1	NA	TGTGCCAGCAGCTTGGGCAGTTACAATGAGCAGTTCTTC	CASSLGSYNEQFF
NA	TRBV6-6	TRBJ2-2	NA	TGTGCCAGCAGGGAGACAGCGAACACCGGGGAGCTGTTTTTT	CASRETANTGELFF
NA	TRBV27	TRBJ1-2	NA	TGTGCCAGCAGCCCGGACAGCTTTAACTATGGCTACACCTTC	CASSPDSFNYGYTF
NA	TRBV28	TRBJ2-7	TRBD1	TGTGCCAGCAGTTTTCCCGGGACAGCCTACGAGCAGTACTTC	CASSFPGTAYEQYF
NA	TRBV27	TRBJ2-7	NA	TGTGCCAGCAGTTTCACAGGGTCCTACGAGCAGTACTTC	CASSFTGSYEQYF
NA	TRBV9	TRBJ2-1	TRBD2	TGTGCCAGCAGCCCCTCATCTAGCGGGCGCTTCAATGAGCAGTTCTTC	CASSPSSSGRFNEQFF
NA	TRBV13	TRBJ2-2	TRBD1	TGTGCCAGCAGCATATCAGGGGGTTCGACCGGGGAGCTGTTTTTT	CASSISGGSTGELFF
NA	TRBV9	TRBJ2-2	NA	TGTGCCAGCAGCGACAGGGTGGGCACCGGGGAGCTGTTTTTT	CASSDRVGTGELFF
once	TRBV29-1	TRBJ2-3	NA	TGCAGCGTTAGACAGCATCCCCCTAACACAGATACGCAGTATTTT	CSVRQHPPNTDTQYF
NA	TRBV6-1	TRBJ2-2	NA	TGTGCCAGCAGTGAGTCCCCGGCCGGGGAGCTGTTTTTT	CASSESPAGELFF
NA	TRBV5-6	TRBJ2-2	NA	TGTGCCAGCAGCTCCGATATGCGGCTGTTTTTT	CASSSDMRLFF
NA	TRBV11-1	TRBJ2-3	NA	TGTGCCAGCAGCTTAGGGGAACTAGACATTCTAGGCCATACGCAGTATTTT	CASSLGELDILGHTQYF
NA	TRBV19	TRBJ2-3	NA	TGTGCCAGTAGTACCAGGGGTGGCGGCACGCATACGCAGTATTTT	CASSTRGGGTHTQYF
NA	TRBV4-3	TRBJ2-7	TRBD2	TGCGCCAGCAGCCAAGATCGACTAGCGGCAGAAAACGGCGAGCAGTACTTC	CASSQDRLAAENGEQYF
NA	TRBV2	TRBJ1-4	TRBD1	TGTGCCAGCAGTGAAGGTCGACAGGGCCCGGAAAAACTGTTTTTT	CASSEGRQGPEKLFF
NA	TRBV7-2	TRBJ2-7	NA	TGTGCCAGCAGCCTCAATCAGGACTACGAGCAGTACTTC	CASSLNQDYEQYF
NA	TRBV16	TRBJ1-5	NA	TGTGCCAGCAGCCATACAGGGTCAGGGAGCAATCAGCCCCAGCATTTT	CASSHTGSGSNQPQHF
NA	TRBV9	TRBJ2-2	NA	TGTGCCAGCAGCATCAAACGGGGCACCGGGGAGCTGTTTTTT	CASSIKRGTGELFF
NA	TRBV7-7	TRBJ2-7	TRBD2	TGTGCTAGCAGCTTAGCGCTTGGCGGGAGCTACGAGCAGTACTTC	CASSLALGGSYEQYF
NA	TRBV5-8	TRBJ2-5	TRBD1	TGTGCCAGCAGCTTGAGGACAGGGGAAGAGACCCAGTACTTC	CASSLRTGEETQYF
NA	TRBV11-2	TRBJ2-7	NA	TGTGCCAGTGAAGGACTCCTCCACGAGCAGTACTTC	CASEGLLHEQYF
NA	TRBV2	TRBJ2-2	TRBD2	TGTGCCAACTTAGCGGGAGCCTCCACCGGGGAGCTGTTTTTT	CANLAGASTGELFF
NA	TRBV28	TRBJ2-1	NA	TGTGCCAGCAGGGTGGGGGACTTGAATTGGGATGAGCAGTTCTTC	CASRVGDLNWDEQFF
NA	TRBV30	TRBJ2-5	NA	TGTGCCTGGAGCGCCGGGGGAGTCCGGGAGACCCAGTACTTC	CAWSAGGVRETQYF
NA	TRBV29-1	TRBJ1-4	TRBD1	TGCAGCGTTGAAGGGGGACAGGGGCACGAAAAACTGTTTTTT	CSVEGGQGHEKLFF
NA	TRBV7-9	TRBJ2-7	NA	TGTGCCAGCACCTCGGGGGACAGCACCTACGAGCAGTACTTC	CASTSGDSTYEQYF
NA	TRBV7-2	TRBJ2-7	TRBD2	TGTGCCAGCGGACTAGCGGGGAGCTCCTACGAGCAGTACTTC	CASGLAGSSYEQYF
NA	TRBV5-5	TRBJ2-7	TRBD1	TGTGCCAGCACGACAGGGCTCGAGCAGTACTTC	CASTTGLEQYF
NA	TRBV18	TRBJ2-2	NA	TGTGCCAGCTCACCACCCGGACAGATAAACACCGGGGAGCTGTTTTTT	CASSPPGQINTGELFF
NA	TRBV29-1	TRBJ1-1	NA	TGCAGCGTTGAAGCAGGGGACACTGAAGCTTTCTTT	CSVEAGDTEAFF
once	TRBV5-4	TRBJ1-1	NA	TGTGCCAGCAGCTTTACTCAGAACACTGAAGCTTTCTTT	CASSFTQNTEAFF
NA	TRBV28	TRBJ2-1	NA	TGTGCCAGCAGTTCGTCTATTCTAGCGCAAACCTACAATGAGCAGTTCTTC	CASSSSILAQTYNEQFF
NA	TRBV4-1	TRBJ2-7	NA	TGCGCCAGCAGCCAAGTTTGGGCATCGGGGGACGAGCAGTACTTC	CASSQVWASGDEQYF
once	TRBV25-1	TRBJ2-1	NA	TGTGCCAGCAGCCCACCAGGGGGGAGGAGTGAGCAGTTCTTC	CASSPPGGRSEQFF
NA	TRBV13	TRBJ2-7	TRBD2	TGTGCCAGCAGCTCCGGCGGACTAGCGGGAGGGCCCTCCTACGAGCAGTACTTC	CASSSGGLAGGPSYEQYF